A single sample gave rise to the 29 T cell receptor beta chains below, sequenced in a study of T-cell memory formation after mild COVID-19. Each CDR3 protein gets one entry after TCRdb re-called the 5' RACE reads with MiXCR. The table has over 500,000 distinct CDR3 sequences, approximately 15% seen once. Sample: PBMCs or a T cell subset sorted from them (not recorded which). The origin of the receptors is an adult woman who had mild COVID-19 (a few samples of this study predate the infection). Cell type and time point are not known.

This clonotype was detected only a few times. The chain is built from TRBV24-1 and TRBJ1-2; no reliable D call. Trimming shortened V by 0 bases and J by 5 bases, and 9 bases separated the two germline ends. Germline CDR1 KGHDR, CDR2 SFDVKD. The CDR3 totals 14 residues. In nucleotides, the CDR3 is TGTGCCACCAGTGATTTGACGATTACATATGGCTACACCTTC. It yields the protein CATSDLTITYGYTF.

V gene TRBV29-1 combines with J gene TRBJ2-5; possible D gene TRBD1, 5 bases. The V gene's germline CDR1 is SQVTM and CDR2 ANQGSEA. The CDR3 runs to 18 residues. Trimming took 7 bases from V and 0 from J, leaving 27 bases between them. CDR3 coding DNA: TGCAGCGCTAGTACAGGCTTGTATCTTAAAGTTGACCAAGAGACCCAGTACTTC. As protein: CSASTGLYLKVDQETQYF. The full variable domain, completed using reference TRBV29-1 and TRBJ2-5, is SAVISQKPSRDICQRGTSLTIQCQVDSQVTMMFWYRQQPGQSLTLIATANQGSEATYESGFVIDKFPISRPNLTFSTLTVSNMSPEDSSIYLCSASTGLYLKVDQETQYFGPGTRLLVL.

The CDR3 DNA is TGCAGTGCTAGAGATAGTATTAGCGGGACCTTAGGAGGGGCCGGGGAGCTGTTTTTT. Its translation is CSARDSISGTLGGAGELFF. This chain joins TRBV20-1 and TRBJ2-2, with 8 bases identical to TRBD2. Germline CDR1 DFQATT, CDR2 SNEGSKA (reference sequence). The CDR3 length is 19 residues. V lost 0 bases and J lost 6; bases outside the gene matches: 18.

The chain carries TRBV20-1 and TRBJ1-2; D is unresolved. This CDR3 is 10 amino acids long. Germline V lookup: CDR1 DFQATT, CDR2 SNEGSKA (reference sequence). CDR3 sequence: CRSENYGYTF. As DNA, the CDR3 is TGCAGGTCAGAAAACTATGGCTACACCTTC.

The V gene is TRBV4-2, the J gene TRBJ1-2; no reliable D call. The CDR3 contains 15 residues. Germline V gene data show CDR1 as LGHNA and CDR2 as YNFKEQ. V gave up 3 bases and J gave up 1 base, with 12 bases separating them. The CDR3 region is CASSQEEGINYGYTF. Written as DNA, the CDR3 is TGTGCCAGCAGCCAGGAGGAGGGAATTAACTATGGCTACACCTTC.

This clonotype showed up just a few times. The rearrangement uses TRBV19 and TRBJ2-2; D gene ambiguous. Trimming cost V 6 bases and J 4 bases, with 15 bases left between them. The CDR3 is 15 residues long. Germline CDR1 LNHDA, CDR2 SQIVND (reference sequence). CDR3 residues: CASREPSVSTGELFF. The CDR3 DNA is TGTGCCAGTAGGGAGCCTAGTGTCTCCACCGGGGAGCTGTTTTTT.

The CDR3 sequence: CASSQDPPQGPVIRGYTF. The CDR3 nucleotides are TGTGCCAGCAGCCAGGATCCCCCACAGGGCCCTGTAATTCGGGGCTACACCTTC. J is TRBJ1-2 and V is TRBV4-2; possible D gene TRBD1, 6 bases. This CDR3 is built from 18 residues. V was cut by 3 bases and J by 8 bases, with 28 bases left in between. Germline values: CDR1 LGHNA, CDR2 YNFKEQ.

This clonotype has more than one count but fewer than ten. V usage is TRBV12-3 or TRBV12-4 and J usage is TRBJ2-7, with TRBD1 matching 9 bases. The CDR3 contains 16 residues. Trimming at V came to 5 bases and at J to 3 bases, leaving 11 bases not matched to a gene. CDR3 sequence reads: CASSPSTGTGHYEQYF. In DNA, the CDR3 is TGTGCCAGCAGTCCATCAACCGGGACAGGGCACTACGAGCAGTACTTC.

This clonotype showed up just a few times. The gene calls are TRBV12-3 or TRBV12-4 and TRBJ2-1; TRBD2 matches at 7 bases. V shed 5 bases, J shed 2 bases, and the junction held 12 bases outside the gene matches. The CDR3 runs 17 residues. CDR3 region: CASSLPPLGGAYNEQFF. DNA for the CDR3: TGTGCCAGCAGTCTACCCCCACTTGGGGGGGCCTACAATGAGCAGTTCTTC.

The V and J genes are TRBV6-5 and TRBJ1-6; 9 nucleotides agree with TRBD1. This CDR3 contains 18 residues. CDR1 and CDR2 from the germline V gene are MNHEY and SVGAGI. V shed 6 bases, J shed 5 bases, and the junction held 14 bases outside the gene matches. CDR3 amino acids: CASSHLRTGAANNSPLHF. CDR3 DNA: TGTGCCAGCAGCCACCTTAGGACAGGGGCCGCTAATAATTCACCCCTCCACTTT.

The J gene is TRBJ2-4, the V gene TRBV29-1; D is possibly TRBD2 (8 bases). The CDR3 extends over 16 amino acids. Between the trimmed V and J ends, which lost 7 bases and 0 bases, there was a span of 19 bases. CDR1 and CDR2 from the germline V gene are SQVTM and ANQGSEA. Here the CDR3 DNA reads TGCAGCGCCGGGGGGGGACAGTTGTTAGCCAAAAACATTCAGTACTTC. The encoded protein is CSAGGGQLLAKNIQYF. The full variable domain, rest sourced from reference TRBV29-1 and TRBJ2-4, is SAVISQKPSRDICQRGTSLTIQCQVDSQVTMMFWYRQQPGQSLTLIATANQGSEATYESGFVIDKFPISRPNLTFSTLTVSNMSPEDSSIYLCSAGGGQLLAKNIQYFGAGTRLSVL.

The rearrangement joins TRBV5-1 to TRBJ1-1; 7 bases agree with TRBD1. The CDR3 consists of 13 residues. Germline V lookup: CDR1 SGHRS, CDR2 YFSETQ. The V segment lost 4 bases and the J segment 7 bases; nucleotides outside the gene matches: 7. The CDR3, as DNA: TGCGCCAGCAGCCTAGGACAGGATCTTGAAGCTTTCTTT. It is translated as CASSLGQDLEAFF.

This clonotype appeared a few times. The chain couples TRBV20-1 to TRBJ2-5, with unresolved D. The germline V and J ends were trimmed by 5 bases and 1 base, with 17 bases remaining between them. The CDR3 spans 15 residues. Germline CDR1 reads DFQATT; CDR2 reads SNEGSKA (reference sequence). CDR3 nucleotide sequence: TGCAGTGCTGTCAGAGCCGCTGTTTTCCAAGAGACCCAGTACTTC. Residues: CSAVRAAVFQETQYF.

The CDR3 spells CASSARGGRQPQHF. CDR3 nucleotides: TGTGCCAGCAGTGCCCGGGGCGGTCGCCAGCCCCAGCATTTT. This chain joins TRBV25-1 and TRBJ1-5; a weak D match, TRBD1 (5 bases). V lost 4 bases and J 7 bases, leaving 14 bases between the germline ends. CDR1 is MGHDK, CDR2 SYGVNS, per germline. The CDR3 is 14 residues long.

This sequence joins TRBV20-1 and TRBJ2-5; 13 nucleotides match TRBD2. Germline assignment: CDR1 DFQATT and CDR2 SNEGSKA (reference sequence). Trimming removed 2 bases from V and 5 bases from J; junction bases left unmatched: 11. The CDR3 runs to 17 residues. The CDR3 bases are TGCAGTGCTAGATCCGGACTAGCGGGAGTAAATATGGAGACCCAGTACTTC. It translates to CSARSGLAGVNMETQYF.

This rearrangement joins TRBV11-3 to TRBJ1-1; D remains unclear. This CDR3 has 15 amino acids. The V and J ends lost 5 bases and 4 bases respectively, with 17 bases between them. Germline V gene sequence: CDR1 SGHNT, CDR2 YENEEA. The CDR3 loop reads CASSKVTMSSTEAFF. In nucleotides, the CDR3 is TGTGCCAGCAGCAAGGTGACAATGTCGAGCACTGAAGCTTTCTTT. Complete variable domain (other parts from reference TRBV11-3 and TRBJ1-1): EAGVVQSPRYKIIEKKQPVAFWCNPISGHNTLYWYLQNLGQGPELLIRYENEEAVDDSQLPKDRFSAERLKGVDSTLKIQPAELGDSAVYLCASSKVTMSSTEAFFGQGTRLTVV.

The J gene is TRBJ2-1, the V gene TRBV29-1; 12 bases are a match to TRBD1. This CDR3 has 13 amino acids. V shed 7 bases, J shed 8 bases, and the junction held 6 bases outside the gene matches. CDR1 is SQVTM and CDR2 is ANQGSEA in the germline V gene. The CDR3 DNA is TGCAGCGCGCCGGGACAGGGGGCGGATGAGCAGTTCTTC. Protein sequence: CSAPGQGADEQFF.

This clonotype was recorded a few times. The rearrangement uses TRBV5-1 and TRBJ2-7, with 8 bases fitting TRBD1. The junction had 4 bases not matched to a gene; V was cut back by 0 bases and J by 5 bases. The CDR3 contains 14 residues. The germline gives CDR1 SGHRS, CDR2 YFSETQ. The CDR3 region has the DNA TGCGCCAGCAGCTTGGATCAGGGGGCGAACGAGCAGTACTTC. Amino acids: CASSLDQGANEQYF.

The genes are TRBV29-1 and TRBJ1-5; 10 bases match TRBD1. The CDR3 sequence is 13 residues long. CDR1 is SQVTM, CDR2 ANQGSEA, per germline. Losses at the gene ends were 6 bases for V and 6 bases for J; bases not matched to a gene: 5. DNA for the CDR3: TGCAGCGTGGGACAGGGGTTGGGTCAGCCCCAGCATTTT. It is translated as CSVGQGLGQPQHF. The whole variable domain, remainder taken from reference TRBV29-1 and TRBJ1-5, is SAVISQKPSRDICQRGTSLTIQCQVDSQVTMMFWYRQQPGQSLTLIATANQGSEATYESGFVIDKFPISRPNLTFSTLTVSNMSPEDSSIYLCSVGQGLGQPQHFGDGTRLSIL.

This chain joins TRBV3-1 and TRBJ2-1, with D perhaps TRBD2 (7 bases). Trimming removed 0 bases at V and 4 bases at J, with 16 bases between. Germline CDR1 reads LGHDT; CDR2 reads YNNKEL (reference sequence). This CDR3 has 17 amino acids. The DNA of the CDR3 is TGTGCCAGCAGCCAAGATCCGGCGGGGGCGACATACAATGAGCAGTTCTTC. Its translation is CASSQDPAGATYNEQFF.

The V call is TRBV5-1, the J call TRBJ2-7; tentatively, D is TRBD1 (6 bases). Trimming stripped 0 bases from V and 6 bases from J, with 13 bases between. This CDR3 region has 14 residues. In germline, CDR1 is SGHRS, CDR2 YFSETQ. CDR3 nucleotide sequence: TGCGCCAGCAGCTTGGGACAGGTATTTGTCGAGCAGTACTTC. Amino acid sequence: CASSLGQVFVEQYF.

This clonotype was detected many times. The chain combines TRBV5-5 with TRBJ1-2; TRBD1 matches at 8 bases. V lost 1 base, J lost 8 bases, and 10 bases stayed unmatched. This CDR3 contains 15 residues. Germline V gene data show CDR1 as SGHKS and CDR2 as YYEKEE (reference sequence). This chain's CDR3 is CASSLWPDREEGYTF. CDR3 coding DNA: TGTGCCAGCAGCTTGTGGCCGGACAGGGAAGAAGGCTACACCTTC.

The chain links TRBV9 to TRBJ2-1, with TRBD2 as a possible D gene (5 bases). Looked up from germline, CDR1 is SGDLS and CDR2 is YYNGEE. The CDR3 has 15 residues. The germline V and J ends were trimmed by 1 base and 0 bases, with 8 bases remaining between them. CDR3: CASSVRLNSYNEQFF. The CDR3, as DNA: TGTGCCAGCAGCGTAAGACTAAACTCCTACAATGAGCAGTTCTTC.

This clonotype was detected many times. The CDR3 spells CASSQDRASRWDEQFF. The CDR3 bases are TGCGCCAGCAGCCAAGACAGGGCATCAAGGTGGGATGAGCAGTTCTTC. V and J are TRBV4-1 and TRBJ2-1, with a possible D match to TRBD1 (5 bases). Germline V gene lookup returns CDR1 MGHRA and CDR2 YSYEKL. The CDR3 has 16 amino acids. The V and J ends lost 0 bases and 8 bases respectively, with 17 bases between them.

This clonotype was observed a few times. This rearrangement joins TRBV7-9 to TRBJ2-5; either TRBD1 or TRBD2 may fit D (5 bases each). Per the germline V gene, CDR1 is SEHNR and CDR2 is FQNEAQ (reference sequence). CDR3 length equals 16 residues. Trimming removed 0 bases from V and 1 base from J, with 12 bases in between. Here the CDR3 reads CASSLAFEGSQETQYF. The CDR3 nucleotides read TGTGCCAGCAGCTTAGCATTCGAGGGGTCCCAAGAGACCCAGTACTTC. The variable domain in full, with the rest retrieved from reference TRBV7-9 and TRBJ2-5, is DTGVSQNPRHKITKRGQNVTFRCDPISEHNRLYWYRQTLGQGPEFLTYFQNEAQLEKSRLLSDRFSAERPKGSFSTLEIQRTEQGDSAMYLCASSLAFEGSQETQYFGPGTRLLVL.

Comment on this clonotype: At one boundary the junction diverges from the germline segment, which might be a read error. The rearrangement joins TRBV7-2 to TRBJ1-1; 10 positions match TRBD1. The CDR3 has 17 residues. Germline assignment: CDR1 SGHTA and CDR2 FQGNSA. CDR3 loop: CASSLRIPGQGNTEALF. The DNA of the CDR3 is TGTGCCAGCAGCTTACGAATTCCGGGACAGGGGAACACTGAAGCTTTATTT.

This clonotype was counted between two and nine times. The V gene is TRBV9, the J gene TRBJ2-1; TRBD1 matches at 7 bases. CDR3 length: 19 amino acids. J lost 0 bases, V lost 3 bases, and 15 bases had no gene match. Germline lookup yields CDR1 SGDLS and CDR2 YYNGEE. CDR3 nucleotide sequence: TGTGCCAGCAGCGAGCGTTCCATCCGACAGGGTATCTCCTACAATGAGCAGTTCTTC. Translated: CASSERSIRQGISYNEQFF.

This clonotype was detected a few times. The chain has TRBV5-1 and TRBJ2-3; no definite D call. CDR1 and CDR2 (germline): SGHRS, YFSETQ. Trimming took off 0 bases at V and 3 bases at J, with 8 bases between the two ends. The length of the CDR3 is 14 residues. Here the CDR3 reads CASSLVDPTDTQYF. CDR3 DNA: TGCGCCAGCAGCTTGGTGGACCCAACAGATACGCAGTATTTT.

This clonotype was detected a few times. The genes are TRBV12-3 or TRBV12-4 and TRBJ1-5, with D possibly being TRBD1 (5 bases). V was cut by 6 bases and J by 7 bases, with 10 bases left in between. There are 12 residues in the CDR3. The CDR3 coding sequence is TGTGCCAGCAGGGGGGGTGGCCAGCCCCAGCATTTT. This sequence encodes CASRGGGQPQHF.